This TCR beta chain was documented in a study of tumor-infiltrating lymphocytes in primary liver carcinoma (dated by TCRdb to 2015 to 2018). Regarding the study in general: Hepatocellular carcinoma (four) or combined HCC and intrahepatic cholangiocarcinoma (one) was present in the five patients, who were three men and two women aged 30 to 69 years. For each liver tumor, the study sampled five regions along with adjacent normal tissue and blood, and applied TCRbeta repertoire sequencing, expression microarrays and whole-exome sequencing. Tumors of the five patients were stage T1-T3 N0M0 with maximum diameters of roughly 4 to 11 cm. The roughly 24 tumor region samples were profiled with Agilent mRNA microarrays so that TCRbeta repertoire diversity could be related to the local molecular phenotype. TCRbeta repertoire sequencing covered about 35 specimens from 5 patients: 25 tumor regions, 5 adjacent noncancerous liver tissues and 5 peripheral blood samples. Each sample produced roughly 3.5 to 7.13 million productive TCRbeta reads, and read depth showed no significant difference between tissue types. Repertoires from technical replicates were highly reproducible, with mean shared-clone rates near 0.89 and correlation coefficients above 0.95. What the research found in general, with its limitations: The top 250 clones accounted for a significantly greater share of the repertoire in tumors than in blood (p = 0.039). Because only the TCR beta chain was sequenced and unpaired alpha chains were not captured, true repertoire diversity is likely underestimated. Only 4 or 5 patients were included in the study, and the authors note that the findings should be validated in a larger study. Only roughly 7-24% of top clones appeared in all five regions of a tumor, which suggests that tumor-infiltrating T cells are spatially heterogeneous. Consistent with antigen-driven expansion, pairs of tumor regions showed higher repertoire overlap (mean roughly 36%) than either tumor-adjacent pairs (roughly 17%) or tumor-blood pairs (roughly 15%). Since the samples were bulk and unsorted, there was no way to compare CD4+ and CD8+ T cell repertoires.

About this clonotype: Its antigen remains undetermined. A read error may account for a junction end that differs from germline.

A constant-region primer and ProtoScript II reverse transcriptase were used to reverse-transcribe TCRbeta-specific cDNA from about 500 ng total RNA. The TCRbeta libraries were prepared through three rounds of nested multiplex PCR following a slightly modified ARM-PCR procedure. The first two PCR rounds used multiplex TRBV1-TRBV30 forward primers with a Cbeta reverse primer, each for approximately 10 cycles. Sample barcodes and Illumina adapters were added in a final 25-cycle PCR with Deep VentR polymerase. Before sequencing, amplicons between 200 and 500 bp were purified from gel using a QIAquick gel extraction kit. An Illumina HiSeq 2500 was used to sequence the TCRbeta amplicons, generating 250-bp paired-end reads. In the paper's pipeline: Trimmomatic v0.33 was used to quality-trim the reads, and FLASH v1.2.11 was used to merge paired reads so that full CDR3 sequences could be recovered. V, D and J germline segments were assigned to the rearranged TCRbeta sequences by MiGEC v1.2.1b. Clonotype statistics, along with Shannon-Wiener diversity indices, were calculated using VDJtools v1.0.0. To reduce sampling bias, subsequent analyses other than the diversity analysis used only the 250 most abundant clonotypes in each sample. In-frame beta chains were kept once TCRdb had trimmed the public reads at Q25 with fastp and called clones with MiXCR. Duplicate CDR3 protein sequences are folded into a single record with the most common DNA and genes. The V and J calls were not made by the authors but by TCRdb's processing. The sample table records approximately 30,000 distinct CDR3 sequences; around 80% of these occur just once. Roughly 38% of the sample is held by the ten biggest clonotypes.

Total RNA and DNA were co-extracted without cell sorting from approximately 20-30 mg of bulk tissue using the AllPrep DNA/RNA mini kit. Between late 2015 and March 2016, 5 or 6 patients in China with histopathologically diagnosed primary liver carcinoma had their tumors surgically resected. At the time of sampling, the patients had chronic HBV infection and had not received any treatment. Five spatially separated regions were sampled per tumor: superior, inferior, left-lateral and right-lateral poles, plus the tumor centre. According to histology, viable tumor cells made up more than 75% of every tumor sample. Fresh tumor and adjacent tissue pieces were bisected, with one half stored in RNAlater at -80 degrees C and the other half sent for histology. CDR1 and CDR2 were assigned from the germline V gene (reference sequence) as MNHEY and SMNVEV. The CDR3 sequence holds 16 residues, the cysteine and phenylalanine included. Only the CDR3 portion is preserved as DNA: 48 bases, with reading frame beginning at the first base.

The sequenced sample was liver tumor tissue from sampling region 5. Per the publication, the cell subset or site label means: tumor region T5, tumor centre. This clonotype originated in a man aged 40-50 years with primary liver carcinoma and hepatitis B virus infection. This chain is built from TRBV27 and TRBJ2-1; a weak D assignment points to TRBD1 (5 bases agree). This receptor has the CDR3 CVSSLLPFRAYNEQFF. The DNA sequence is as follows: TGTGTCAGCAGTTTATTACCCTTCAGGGCGTACAATGAGCAGTTCTTC.